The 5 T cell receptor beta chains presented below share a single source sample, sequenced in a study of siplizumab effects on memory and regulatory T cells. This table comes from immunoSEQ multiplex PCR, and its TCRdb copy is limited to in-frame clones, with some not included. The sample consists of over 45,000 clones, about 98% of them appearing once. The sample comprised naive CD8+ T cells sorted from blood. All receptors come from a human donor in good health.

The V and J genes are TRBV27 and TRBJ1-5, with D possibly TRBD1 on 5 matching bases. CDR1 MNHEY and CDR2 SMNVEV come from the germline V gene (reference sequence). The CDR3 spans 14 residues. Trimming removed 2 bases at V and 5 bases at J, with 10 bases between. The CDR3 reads CASSLGGYDQPQHF. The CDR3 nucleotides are TGTGCCAGCAGTTTAGGGGGGTATGATCAGCCCCAGCATTTT.

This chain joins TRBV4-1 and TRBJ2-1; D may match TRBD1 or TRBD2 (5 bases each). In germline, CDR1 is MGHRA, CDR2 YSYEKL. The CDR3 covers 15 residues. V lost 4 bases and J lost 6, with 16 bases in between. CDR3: CASSPGLGVGNEQFF. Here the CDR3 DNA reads TGCGCCAGCAGCCCGGGGCTCGGGGTTGGCAATGAGCAGTTCTTC.

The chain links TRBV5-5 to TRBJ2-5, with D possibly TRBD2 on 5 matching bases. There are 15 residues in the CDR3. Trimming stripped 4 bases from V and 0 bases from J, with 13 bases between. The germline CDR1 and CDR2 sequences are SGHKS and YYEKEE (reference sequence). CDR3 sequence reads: CASSLEPGNQETQYF. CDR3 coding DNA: TGTGCCAGCAGCCTAGAACCGGGGAACCAAGAGACCCAGTACTTC.

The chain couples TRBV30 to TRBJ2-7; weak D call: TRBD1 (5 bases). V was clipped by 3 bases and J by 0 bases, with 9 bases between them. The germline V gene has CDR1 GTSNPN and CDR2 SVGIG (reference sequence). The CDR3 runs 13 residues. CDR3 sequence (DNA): TGTGCCTGGAGGGGGCCAAGCTCCTACGAGCAGTACTTC. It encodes CAWRGPSSYEQYF.

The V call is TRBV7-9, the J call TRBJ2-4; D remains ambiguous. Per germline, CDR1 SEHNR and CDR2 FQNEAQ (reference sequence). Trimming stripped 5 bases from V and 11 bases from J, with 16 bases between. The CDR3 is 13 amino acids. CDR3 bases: TGTGCCAGCAGCCCCCAGTCCCTGGGGTTTCAGTACTTC. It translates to CASSPQSLGFQYF.